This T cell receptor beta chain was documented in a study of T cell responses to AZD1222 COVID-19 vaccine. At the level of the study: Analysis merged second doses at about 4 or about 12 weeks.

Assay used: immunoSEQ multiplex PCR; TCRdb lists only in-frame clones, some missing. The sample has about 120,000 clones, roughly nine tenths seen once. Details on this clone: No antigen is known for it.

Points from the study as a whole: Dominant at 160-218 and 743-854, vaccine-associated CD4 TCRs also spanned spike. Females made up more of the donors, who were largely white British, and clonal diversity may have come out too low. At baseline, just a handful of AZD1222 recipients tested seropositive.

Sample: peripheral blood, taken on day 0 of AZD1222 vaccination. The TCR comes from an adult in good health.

The CDR3 nucleotides are TGTGCCAGCAGTTTTGGGGGCGGGGAGCTGTTTTTT. It codes for CASSFGGGELFF. The chain uses TRBV12-3 or TRBV12-4 and TRBJ2-2; D assignment may be TRBD1 or TRBD2 (5 bases each). With 3 bases removed from V and 7 bases from J, the gap between germline ends came to 6 bases. The CDR3 spans 12 residues.